The rows below give T cell receptor beta chains drawn from one sample of a study of blood T cell repertoires in COVID-19. Clones were sequenced by immunoSEQ multiplex PCR, and TCRdb holds only the in-frame ones, with some missing. The sample carries a few hundred thousand clones, over 70% recorded once. Specimen: peripheral blood. The receptors stem from a woman in her fifties or sixties with acute or convalescent COVID-19. CDR3s include the opening cysteine and the closing phenylalanine or tryptophan. A D gene is named only where the DNA matches it firmly. Size values are once, few and many counts, or a class for expanded clones, and some rows have none.

TRBJ2-3 | - | TRBV29-1 | - | 11 | CSVDRRDTQYF | TGCAGCGTTGACAGGCGAGATACGCAGTATTTT
TRBJ1-5 | - | TRBV7-9 | TRBD1 | 16 | CASSLGTGGDNQPQHF | TGTGCCAGCAGCTTAGGTACAGGGGGGGATAATCAGCCCCAGCATTTT
TRBJ2-7 | once | TRBV5-1 | TRBD2 | 17 | CASSLPRLAGRAYEQYF | TGCGCCAGCAGCTTGCCGAGACTAGCGGGAAGGGCCTACGAGCAGTACTTC
TRBJ2-3 | - | TRBV2 | TRBD2 | 14 | CASRGGTSADTQYF | TGTGCCAGCAGAGGGGGGACTAGCGCAGATACGCAGTATTTT
TRBJ2-3 | - | TRBV19 | - | 14 | CASSIPADPDTQYF | TGTGCCAGTAGTATCCCAGCGGACCCAGATACGCAGTATTTT
TRBJ1-5 | - | TRBV4-2 | - | 15 | CASSQDVGSLEPQHF | TGTGCCAGCAGCCAAGATGTAGGGAGTTTGGAGCCCCAGCATTTT
TRBJ1-2 | - | TRBV7-8 | TRBD1 | 14 | CASSLDGQGAGYTF | TGTGCCAGCAGCTTAGACGGACAGGGGGCTGGCTACACCTTC
TRBJ2-5 | - | TRBV3-1/TRBV3-2 | TRBD2 | 18 | CASSPVGTSGGAGGTQYF | TGTGCCAGCAGCCCGGTTGGCACTAGCGGGGGGGCAGGAGGGACCCAGTACTTC
TRBJ1-3 | once | TRBV2 | - | 15 | CASSDAVYSGNTIYF | TGTGCCAGCAGTGATGCAGTTTACTCTGGAAACACCATATATTTT
TRBJ1-2 | - | TRBV27 | - | 16 | CASSLSTFGRDAGYTF | TGTGCCAGCAGTTTATCAACCTTCGGGAGGGACGCGGGCTACACCTTC
TRBJ2-7 | - | TRBV18 | TRBD1 | 13 | CASSPTTGYEQYF | TGTGCCAGCTCACCCACGACAGGGTACGAGCAGTACTTC
TRBJ2-2 | - | TRBV5-1 | - | 17 | CASSLELGASGTGELFF | TGCGCCAGCAGCTTGGAATTGGGGGCCTCGGGAACCGGGGAGCTGTTTTTT
TRBJ1-1 | - | TRBV6-5 | - | 14 | CASSYSQGRTEAFF | TGTGCCAGCAGTTACTCGCAGGGAAGGACTGAAGCTTTCTTT
TRBJ1-2 | many | TRBV27 | TRBD1 | 16 | CASAPPGQWDNYGYTF | TGTGCCAGCGCACCCCCGGGACAGTGGGATAACTATGGCTACACCTTC
TRBJ2-5 | once | TRBV7-2 | TRBD1 | 18 | CASSPRDRGRIEQETQYF | TGTGCCAGCAGCCCCCGGGACAGGGGGCGGATTGAACAAGAGACCCAGTACTTC
TRBJ1-1 | - | TRBV10-1 | - | 13 | CASRGGIDTEAFF | TGCGCCAGCAGGGGGGGTATTGACACTGAAGCTTTCTTT
TRBJ2-1 | once | TRBV6-6 | TRBD2 | 15 | CASSYSGLAGEAQFF | TGTGCCAGCAGTTACTCGGGACTAGCGGGCGAGGCGCAGTTCTTC
TRBJ1-6 | - | TRBV5-1 | TRBD1 | 14 | CASRTGTDNSPLHF | TGCGCCAGCAGGACCGGGACAGATAATTCACCCCTCCACTTT
TRBJ2-3 | - | TRBV30 | TRBD2 | 14 | CAGLLAEGGDTQYF | TGTGCCGGACTACTAGCGGAAGGGGGAGATACGCAGTATTTT
TRBJ2-7 | few | TRBV4-2 | TRBD2 | 13 | CASSQREGYEQYF | TGTGCCAGCAGCCAACGGGAGGGTTACGAGCAGTACTTC
TRBJ2-2 | - | TRBV11-1 | - | 15 | CASSLDGGYTGELFF | TGTGCCAGCAGCTTAGACGGCGGGTACACCGGGGAGCTGTTTTTT